Below, 18 T cell receptor beta chains from the same sample are listed, as sequenced in a study of T cell responses to AZD1222 COVID-19 vaccine. Clones were read by immunoSEQ multiplex PCR, and TCRdb kept only the in-frame ones, dropping some. The profile shows over 60,000 clones, roughly 91% of them singletons. The starting material was peripheral blood, obtained on day 0 of AZD1222 vaccination. Receptors were obtained from an adult in good health.

CDR3 bases: TGTGCCAGCAAGTCTGGAAACACCATATATTTT. This sequence encodes CASKSGNTIYF. The rearrangement links TRBV12-3 or TRBV12-4 to TRBJ1-3; no firm D call. V shed 7 bases and J shed 1 base, with 2 bases lying between them. The CDR3 spans 11 residues.

The chain recombines TRBV5-1 with TRBJ2-5; 11 bases fit TRBD2. CDR1 SGHRS and CDR2 YFSETQ come from the germline V gene. The trim removed 3 bases at V and 2 bases at J, leaving 9 bases unmatched. The CDR3 runs to 17 residues. The CDR3 region has the DNA TGCGCCAGCAGCTACGCCCTGGGACTAGCGGAACAAGAGACCCAGTACTTC. It codes for CASSYALGLAEQETQYF.

This clone was recorded only once. The chain combines TRBV10-1 with TRBJ1-6, with D perhaps matching TRBD1 (5 bases). Germline V CDR1 and CDR2: WNHNN, SYGVQD (reference sequence). The CDR3 spans 13 residues. The V end lost 6 bases, the J end lost 7 bases, and 10 bases lay between the germline ends. The CDR3 DNA reads as TGCGCCAGCAGCCGGGACTCCAATTCACCCCTCCACTTT. Translated: CASSRDSNSPLHF.

The chain combines TRBV11-2 with TRBJ2-3; 7 nucleotides line up with TRBD2. With V trimmed by 1 base and J by 4 bases, 5 bases remained unmatched. In germline, CDR1 is SGHAT, CDR2 FQNNGV. The CDR3 has 15 amino acids. The CDR3 region has the DNA TGTGCCAGCAGCTTAGGACTAGCAACAGCAGATACGCAGTATTTT. Its protein product is CASSLGLATADTQYF.

The rearrangement joins TRBV2 to TRBJ2-2; D is ambiguous. This CDR3 comprises 12 residues. V was cut by 0 bases and J by 10 bases, with 6 bases left in between. The germline gives CDR1 SNHLY, CDR2 FYNNEI. The DNA of the CDR3 is TGTGCCAGCAGTGAAGCGCGTGTGGAGCTGTTTTTT. Translating it yields CASSEARVELFF.

DNA of the CDR3: TGCAGCGTGACGACCGGGACAGGGTGGTCAGATACGCAGTATTTT. Protein: CSVTTGTGWSDTQYF. The rearrangement uses TRBV29-1 and TRBJ2-3; 9 nucleotides line up with TRBD1. V lost 6 bases, J lost 4 bases, and 11 bases stayed unmatched. The V gene's germline CDR1 is SQVTM and CDR2 ANQGSEA. There are 15 residues in the CDR3.

This chain links TRBV30 with TRBJ2-6; D not resolved. Germline CDR1 GTSNPN, CDR2 SVGIG (reference sequence). The CDR3 totals 13 residues. Trimming stripped 0 bases from V and 4 bases from J, with 4 bases between. CDR3 in amino acids: CAWSVGGANVLTF. The CDR3 DNA follows: TGTGCCTGGAGTGTTGGGGGGGCCAACGTCCTGACTTTC.

The chain has TRBV19 and TRBJ1-1; D is possibly TRBD1 (5 bases). V lost 6 bases to trimming and J lost 1 base, with 12 bases between them. Germline lookup yields CDR1 LNHDA and CDR2 SQIVND (reference sequence). CDR3 size: 14 residues. CDR3 nucleotide sequence: TGTGCCAGTAGATGGGGGAGTACGAACACTGAAGCTTTCTTT. Translating it yields CASRWGSTNTEAFF.

The J gene is TRBJ1-3, the V gene TRBV7-2, with D uncertain. The CDR3 extends over 13 amino acids. Germline lookup yields CDR1 SGHTA and CDR2 FQGNSA. V lost 5 bases, J lost 0 bases, and 5 bases lay in between. The CDR3 region is CASSPRSGNTIYF. In DNA, the CDR3 is TGTGCCAGCAGCCCGCGCTCTGGAAACACCATATATTTT.

The chain links TRBV12-3 or TRBV12-4 to TRBJ2-5; TRBD2 aligns across 9 bases. V shed 6 bases and J 4 bases; nucleotides not matched to a gene: 0. CDR3 length: 12 amino acids. CDR3 DNA sequence: TGTGCCAGCAGGGGACTAGCAGAGACCCAGTACTTC. Residues: CASRGLAETQYF.

The CDR3 sequence: CASSIVLQGEIYGYTF. For the CDR3, the DNA is TGTGCCAGTAGTATAGTACTCCAGGGAGAAATCTATGGCTACACCTTC. The V gene is TRBV19, the J gene TRBJ1-2, with a tentative D call TRBD1 (5 bases). Germline CDR1 LNHDA, CDR2 SQIVND (reference sequence). The germline V and J ends were trimmed by 1 base and 4 bases, with 16 bases remaining between them. The length of the CDR3 is 16 residues.

The genes are TRBV6-5 and TRBJ2-7; 9 bases fit TRBD2. This CDR3 has 13 residues. Losses at the gene ends were 11 bases for V and 4 bases for J; bases not matched to a gene: 9. Looked up from germline, CDR1 is MNHEY and CDR2 is SVGAGI. Here the CDR3 reads CALTRGLAYEQYF. The DNA for the CDR3 is TGTGCCTTGACGAGGGGACTAGCATACGAGCAGTACTTC.

The gene calls are TRBV9 and TRBJ2-2, with a possible D match to TRBD2 (5 bases). Germline-derived CDR1 and CDR2 are SGDLS and YYNGEE. The length of the CDR3 is 15 residues. V lost 4 bases and J 6 bases, leaving 16 bases between the germline ends. The chain's CDR3 is CASSPSWRIPGELFF. The CDR3 bases are TGTGCCAGCAGCCCCAGCTGGAGGATCCCCGGGGAGCTGTTTTTT. The full variable domain, rest sourced from reference TRBV9 and TRBJ2-2, is DSGVTQTPKHLITATGQRVTLRCSPRSGDLSVYWYQQSLDQGLQFLIQYYNGEERAKGNILERFSAQQFPDLHSELNLSSLELGDSALYFCASSPSWRIPGELFFGEGSRLTVL.

The J gene is TRBJ1-4, the V gene TRBV7-9; a possible D gene is TRBD1 (6 bases). The CDR3 is 17 amino acids. Germline V lookup: CDR1 SEHNR, CDR2 FQNEAQ (reference sequence). V was shortened by 6 bases and J by 8 bases, with 25 bases between the two germline ends. The CDR3 region is CASRGLGGEYFGEKLFF. The CDR3 bases are TGTGCCAGCAGGGGACTCGGGGGCGAATACTTCGGGGAAAAACTGTTTTTT.

This clone was seen a few times. The CDR3 protein is CASRLGRRLAGNTQYF. In nucleotides, the CDR3 is TGTGCCAGCAGGCTCGGTCGTCGGCTAGCGGGAAATACGCAGTATTTT. The V gene is TRBV7-8, the J gene TRBJ2-3; 9 bases are shared with TRBD2. The CDR3 is 16 amino acids. V shed 6 bases, J shed 7 bases, and the junction held 14 bases outside the gene matches. Germline V gene data show CDR1 as SGHVS and CDR2 as FQNEAQ.

This rearrangement joins TRBV4-2 to TRBJ2-5; 8 bases are shared with TRBD1. Germline V CDR1 and CDR2: LGHNA, YNFKEQ. V lost 4 bases to trimming and J lost 3 bases; unmatched junction nucleotides: 4. This CDR3 is built from 14 residues. The CDR3 nucleotides read TGTGCCAGCAGCCCTGGGACAGGCGAAGAGACCCAGTACTTC. This translates into CASSPGTGEETQYF.

This rearrangement joins TRBV6-1 to TRBJ2-1; D is unresolved. Germline V gene sequence: CDR1 MNHNS, CDR2 SASEGT. V gave up 0 bases and J gave up 9 bases, with 9 bases separating them. The CDR3 length is 13 residues. CDR3 nucleotide sequence: TGTGCCAGCAGTGAAGCTGCTATCCGTGAGCAGTTCTTC. Translating it yields CASSEAAIREQFF.

This clone appeared a few times. The chain combines TRBV5-1 with TRBJ2-3; weak D call: TRBD2 (5 bases). The ends were cut back, 6 bases at V and 2 bases at J, with 13 bases in the middle. The CDR3 length is 14 residues. Germline V lookup: CDR1 SGHRS, CDR2 YFSETQ. CDR3 residues: CASTQGLITDTQYF. The CDR3 DNA reads TGCGCCAGCACCCAAGGACTGATCACAGATACGCAGTATTTT.